A selection of T cell receptor beta chains follows, all from one sample in a study of blood T cell repertoires in COVID-19. TCRdb's copy holds only in-frame clones and misses some; the assay was immunoSEQ multiplex PCR. Of approximately 260,000 clones in the sample, approximately 86% were seen once. Sequenced: PBMCs or T cells enriched from blood (not recorded which). The source of these receptors is a middle-aged woman with acute COVID-19. The CDR3 runs from the conserved cysteine through the conserved F or W. D genes are given only for firm matches. The listing skips clone size in some rows; elsewhere it reads once, few, many or a size class.

CDR3 protein,CDR3 DNA,V gene,clone size,D gene,J gene
CAISRGQTNYGYTF,TGTGCCATCAGCCGGGGACAGACTAACTATGGCTACACCTTC,TRBV10-3,.,TRBD1,TRBJ1-2
CASSVDSRQGVTEAFF,TGTGCCAGCAGCGTAGATTCGCGACAGGGAGTAACTGAAGCTTTCTTT,TRBV9,.,TRBD1,TRBJ1-1
CASSQGRSSGNTIYF,TGTGCCAGCAGCCAAGGACGGAGCTCTGGAAACACCATATATTTT,TRBV4-2,few,.,TRBJ1-3
CASSDETSGRLETQYF,TGCGCCAGCAGTGACGAGACTAGCGGGAGGCTGGAGACCCAGTACTTC,TRBV10-1,few,TRBD2,TRBJ2-5
CASSPFRRSSYEQYF,TGTGCCAGCAGCCCCTTTAGGAGAAGCTCCTACGAGCAGTACTTC,TRBV3-1/TRBV3-2,.,.,TRBJ2-7
CASSNRGRNTEAFF,TGTGCCAGCAGTAACAGGGGCCGGAACACTGAAGCTTTCTTT,TRBV6-5,few,TRBD1,TRBJ1-1
CASRKTGVNTDTQYF,TGTGCCAGCAGAAAGACAGGGGTTAACACAGATACGCAGTATTTT,TRBV5-4,.,TRBD1,TRBJ2-3
CASSYSRNEQFF,TGTGCCAGCAGTTACTCGCGGAATGAGCAGTTCTTC,TRBV6-5,few,.,TRBJ2-1
CASSIEWGETPLHF,TGTGCCAGTAGTATAGAATGGGGAGAGACGCCCCTCCACTTT,TRBV19,.,.,TRBJ1-6
CATIRDSSYNEQFF,TGTGCCACGATCAGGGACAGCTCCTACAATGAGCAGTTCTTC,TRBV10-3,once,TRBD1,TRBJ2-1
CASSKASYYGYTF,TGTGCCAGCAGTAAAGCATCGTACTATGGCTACACCTTC,TRBV27,.,.,TRBJ1-2
CASSAGLGDTQYF,TGTGCCAGCAGCGCGGGACTAGGAGATACGCAGTATTTT,TRBV3-1/TRBV3-2,once,TRBD2,TRBJ2-3